Each of the 5 T cell receptor beta chains below was sequenced from the same sample in a study of blood T cell repertoires in COVID-19. The repertoire was sequenced with immunoSEQ multiplex PCR; TCRdb's copy has only in-frame clones and lacks some. In the table there are about 190,000 clones, about 81% of which are singletons. The sample was peripheral blood. All receptors derive from a woman aged 55-70 years with COVID-19, enrolled during active disease.

The chain couples TRBV7-2 to TRBJ2-1; 7 nucleotides agree with TRBD1. The CDR3 loop spans 15 amino acids. From germline, CDR1 is SGHTA and CDR2 FQGNSA. V lost 1 base and J lost 5; bases outside the gene matches: 5. The CDR3 spells CASSLVGGRDNEQFF. The CDR3 DNA reads TGTGCCAGCAGCTTAGTAGGGGGCAGAGACAATGAGCAGTTCTTC.

This rearrangement joins TRBV6-4 to TRBJ2-3; the D gene is possibly TRBD1 (6 bases). The CDR3 runs to 14 residues. The V end lost 6 bases, the J end lost 2 bases, and 12 bases lay between the germline ends. The V gene's germline CDR1 is MRHNA and CDR2 SNTAGT. The CDR3 nucleotides are TGTGCCAGCAGGCTAACAGGGTACACAGATACGCAGTATTTT. This encodes CASRLTGYTDTQYF.

The gene calls are TRBV7-9 and TRBJ1-5; TRBD1 matches at 7 bases. The germline gives CDR1 SEHNR, CDR2 FQNEAQ (reference sequence). With 5 bases clipped from V and 10 bases from J, the junction kept 14 bases outside the gene matches. There are 15 residues in the CDR3. The CDR3 loop is CASSTDRELGEPQHF. CDR3 DNA: TGTGCCAGCAGCACCGACAGGGAGCTTGGGGAACCCCAGCATTTT. Drawing the rest from reference TRBV7-9 and TRBJ1-5, the complete variable domain is DTGVSQNPRHKITKRGQNVTFRCDPISEHNRLYWYRQTLGQGPEFLTYFQNEAQLEKSRLLSDRFSAERPKGSFSTLEIQRTEQGDSAMYLCASSTDRELGEPQHFGDGTRLSIL.

The CDR3 loop reads CASSSLAGGYGDGYTF. The CDR3, as DNA: TGTGCCAGTAGTAGTTTGGCAGGGGGCTACGGGGATGGCTACACCTTC. The chain joins TRBV19 to TRBJ1-2; 8 bases line up with TRBD1. The trim removed 4 bases at V and 6 bases at J, leaving 13 bases unmatched. The germline CDR1 and CDR2 sequences are LNHDA and SQIVND (reference sequence). CDR3 size: 16 residues.

This clone came up a few times. The V call is TRBV15, the J call TRBJ1-2, with D uncertain. There are 12 residues in the CDR3. V lost 0 bases and J 5 bases, leaving 4 bases between the germline ends. The V gene's germline CDR1 is LNHNV and CDR2 YYDKDF (reference sequence). As DNA, the CDR3 is TGTGCCACCAGCAGAGACACATATGGCTACACCTTC. Protein product: CATSRDTYGYTF.